This TCR beta chain appears in the sequencing data of a study of shared clonotypes between healthy human individuals. The CDR3 is 16 amino acids. Germline V CDR1 and CDR2: MNHEY, SMNVEV (reference sequence). Trimming shortened V by 8 bases and J by 5 bases, and 21 bases separated the two germline ends. Each subset's genomic DNA was split evenly across several immunoSEQ plates. Loaded into unsorted PBMC replicate PCRs was approximately 270 ng DNA, 30,000 to 35,000 T cell genomes. TCRdb keeps only in-frame clones here, not all; method: immunoSEQ multiplex PCR. The sample contains 470,000 or so clones, roughly 80% of which appear only once. Study-wide results and limits: How much donors shared clonotypes was expected to be affected by sequencing depth.

About this clone: The target antigen is unknown.

This TCR came from a woman between 40 and 50 years old in good health. Some clones in this sample may be carry-over from other donors' samples. What was sequenced was PBMCs. The V call is TRBV27, the J call TRBJ1-4, with D perhaps TRBD1 (6 bases). DNA of the CDR3: TGTGCCAGCCAGCATTCGTGGGGGGCGGCGAATGAAAAACTGTTTTTT. It codes for CASQHSWGAANEKLFF.